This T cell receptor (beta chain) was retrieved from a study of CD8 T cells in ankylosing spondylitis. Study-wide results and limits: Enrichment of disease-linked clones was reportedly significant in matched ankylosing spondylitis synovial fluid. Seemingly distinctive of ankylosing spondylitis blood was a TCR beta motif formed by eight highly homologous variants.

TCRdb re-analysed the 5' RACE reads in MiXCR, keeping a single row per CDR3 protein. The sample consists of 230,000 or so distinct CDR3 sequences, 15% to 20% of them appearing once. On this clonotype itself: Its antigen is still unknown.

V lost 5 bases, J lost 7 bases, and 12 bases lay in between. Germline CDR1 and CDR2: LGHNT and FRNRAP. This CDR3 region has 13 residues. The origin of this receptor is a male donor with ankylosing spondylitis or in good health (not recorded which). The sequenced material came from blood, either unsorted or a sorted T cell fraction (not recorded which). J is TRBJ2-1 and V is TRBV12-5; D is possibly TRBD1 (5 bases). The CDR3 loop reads CASGPGRANEQFF. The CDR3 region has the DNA TGTGCTAGTGGTCCGGGCAGGGCGAATGAGCAGTTCTTC.